What follows are 18 T cell receptor beta chains derived from one specimen sequenced in a study of T-cell reconstitution after alpha-beta-depleted transplantation in children. Unique molecular identifiers were incorporated during preparation of the TCRbeta library. TCRdb fed the PCR reads into MiXCR, producing one record per CDR3 protein. The top ten clones hold under 7% of a sample with a few hundred thousand distinct CDR3 sequences, around 12% of them seen once. The starting material was PBMCs from the stem cell graft donor, obtained from the stem cell graft. The receptors derive from a human donor who donated a stem cell graft to a child with combined immunodeficiency.

This clonotype has just a few counts. The V gene is TRBV7-9, the J gene TRBJ2-3; D gene ambiguous. This CDR3 region has 16 residues. The germline gives CDR1 SEHNR, CDR2 FQNEAQ (reference sequence). V lost 2 bases and J lost 11, with 23 bases in between. In DNA, the CDR3 is TGTGCCAGCAGCTTACGTGTAGTCGAGGCCCTATCTGTGCAGTATTTT. Translation: CASSLRVVEALSVQYF.

This clonotype was picked up many times. The gene calls are TRBV7-9 and TRBJ2-1; 9 positions agree with TRBD2. The CDR3 runs to 16 residues. Looked up from germline, CDR1 is SEHNR and CDR2 is FQNEAQ (reference sequence). J lost 5 bases, V lost 5 bases, and 10 bases had no gene match. The CDR3 DNA is TGTGCCAGCAGCCGGATCCGACTAGCGGAGAACAATGAGCAGTTCTTC. Translated: CASSRIRLAENNEQFF. Full variable domain (outside the CDR3, taken from reference TRBV7-9 and TRBJ2-1): DTGVSQNPRHKITKRGQNVTFRCDPISEHNRLYWYRQTLGQGPEFLTYFQNEAQLEKSRLLSDRFSAERPKGSFSTLEIQRTEQGDSAMYLCASSRIRLAENNEQFFGPGTRLTVL.

This clonotype was picked up a small number of times. This chain joins TRBV7-3 and TRBJ2-1; D not resolved. CDR1 is SGHTA and CDR2 is FQGTGA in the germline V gene. The CDR3 length is 15 residues. V lost 0 bases and J 4 bases, leaving 10 bases between the germline ends. The CDR3 sequence is CASSLTFTSYNEQFF. CDR3 nucleotides: TGTGCCAGCAGCTTAACGTTTACTTCTTACAATGAGCAGTTCTTC.

This clonotype was recorded many times. The chain recombines TRBV20-1 with TRBJ2-3; 8 bases are shared with TRBD2. V lost 5 bases and J lost 3; bases outside the gene matches: 13. Germline CDR1 and CDR2: DFQATT and SNEGSKA (reference sequence). The CDR3 is 16 residues long. CDR3 protein: CSASRGGSGGTDTQYF. CDR3 sequence (DNA): TGCAGTGCTTCCCGGGGTGGAAGCGGGGGAACAGATACGCAGTATTTT.

The J gene is TRBJ2-3, the V gene TRBV18; 11 bases are shared with TRBD2. This CDR3 has 16 residues. The J segment lost 0 bases and the V segment lost 4 bases, leaving 3 bases of the junction unmatched. Germline CDR1 KGHSH, CDR2 LQKENI. In nucleotides, the CDR3 is TGTGCCAGCTCACAAAGACTAGCGGGGAGCACAGATACGCAGTATTTT. Translating gives CASSQRLAGSTDTQYF.

Many counts were recorded for this clonotype. The chain employs TRBV5-1 and TRBJ2-7; weak D call: TRBD2 (5 bases). Germline values: CDR1 SGHRS, CDR2 YFSETQ. V was trimmed by 0 bases and J by 4 bases, leaving 11 bases between them. CDR3 size: 14 residues. The CDR3 protein is CASSLAGETYEQYF. The CDR3 coding sequence is TGCGCCAGCAGCTTGGCCGGGGAGACTTACGAGCAGTACTTC.

This clonotype was seen a handful of times. The J gene is TRBJ1-3, the V gene TRBV6-1; D is uncertain. V lost 2 bases, J lost 3 bases, and 8 bases lay in between. Germline values: CDR1 MNHNS, CDR2 SASEGT. The CDR3 loop spans 14 amino acids. The CDR3 nucleotides read TGTGCCAGCAGTGAACATCGTGGTGGAAACACCATATATTTT. This codes for CASSEHRGGNTIYF.

This clonotype was counted a few times. Here the CDR3 reads CASSRDRERPNYGYTF. The CDR3 DNA follows: TGTGCCAGCAGTCGGGACAGGGAGAGACCGAACTATGGCTACACCTTC. This sequence joins TRBV6-2 or TRBV6-3 and TRBJ1-2; 9 bases agree with TRBD1. The CDR3 loop spans 16 amino acids. J gave up 2 bases and V 5 bases, and 9 bases lay outside the gene matches. Germline V CDR1 and CDR2: MNHEY, SVGEGT.

The chain carries TRBV9 and TRBJ2-7, with 8 bases fitting TRBD2. CDR1 is SGDLS and CDR2 is YYNGEE in the germline V gene. Germline trimming cut 4 bases from V and 2 bases from J; bases unmatched to any gene: 8. This CDR3 contains 15 residues. The DNA of the CDR3 is TGTGCCAGCAGCATCACTAGCGGTGTTCCCTACGAGCAGTACTTC. Amino acids: CASSITSGVPYEQYF. The full variable domain, with the rest looked up from reference TRBV9 and TRBJ2-7, is DSGVTQTPKHLITATGQRVTLRCSPRSGDLSVYWYQQSLDQGLQFLIQYYNGEERAKGNILERFSAQQFPDLHSELNLSSLELGDSALYFCASSITSGVPYEQYFGPGTRLTVT.

The V and J genes are TRBV12-3 or TRBV12-4 and TRBJ2-3, with TRBD2 matching 10 bases. The CDR3 contains 19 residues. Trimming cost V 3 bases and J 0 bases; bases outside gene matches: 12. This chain's CDR3 is CASSLEGSGGVASTDTQYF. DNA of the CDR3: TGTGCCAGCAGTTTGGAGGGAAGCGGGGGGGTCGCTAGCACAGATACGCAGTATTTT.

The sample holds a few counts of this clonotype. The chain carries TRBV7-9 and TRBJ1-6; a weak D match, TRBD1 (5 bases). The CDR3 is 13 amino acids. Trimming shortened V by 0 bases and J by 14 bases, and 11 bases separated the two germline ends. Per germline, CDR1 SEHNR and CDR2 FQNEAQ (reference sequence). The CDR3 coding sequence is TGTGCCAGCAGCTTAGCGCGGGGCTGGTCCCTCCACTTT. This translates into CASSLARGWSLHF.

This chain connects TRBV24-1 to TRBJ2-1; D gene ambiguous. Deletions cut 5 bases from V and 4 bases from J, with 14 bases between. Per the germline V gene, CDR1 is KGHDR and CDR2 is SFDVKD. The CDR3 sequence is 15 residues long. In DNA form, the CDR3 reads TGTGCCACCAGTGCTGCTTATTCCCAATACAATGAGCAGTTCTTC. Translating gives CATSAAYSQYNEQFF.

This clonotype has a handful of counts. The chain uses TRBV19 and TRBJ1-4; no definite D call. Between the trimmed V and J ends, which lost 6 bases and 6 bases, there was a span of 11 bases. The CDR3 contains 13 residues. Germline CDR1 and CDR2: LNHDA and SQIVND (reference sequence). CDR3 amino acids: CASSPGSHEKLFF. The CDR3 nucleotides are TGTGCCAGTAGCCCCGGGAGTCATGAAAAACTGTTTTTT.

The V gene is TRBV4-3, the J gene TRBJ2-3; D remains ambiguous. With 3 bases removed from V and 6 bases from J, the gap between germline ends came to 10 bases. CDR3 size: 13 residues. In germline, CDR1 is LGHNA, CDR2 YSLEER. As DNA, the CDR3 is TGCGCCAGCAGCCATTTCCTGGGGGATACGCAGTATTTT. Translating gives CASSHFLGDTQYF.

V usage is TRBV12-3 or TRBV12-4 and J usage is TRBJ2-1; 7 bases are shared with TRBD2. Trimming took 5 bases from V and 4 from J; bases not matched to a gene: 11. The CDR3 is made up of 16 amino acids. The CDR3 bases are TGTGCCAGCAGTCTCCGTGGGGGGGTGATATACAATGAGCAGTTCTTC. It codes for CASSLRGGVIYNEQFF.

This clonotype came up many times. This chain uses TRBV6-2 or TRBV6-3 with TRBJ2-5; a possible D gene is TRBD2 (6 bases). This CDR3 contains 14 residues. V shed 4 bases and J shed 4 bases, with 13 bases lying between them. CDR1 is MNHEY and CDR2 is SVGEGT in the germline V gene. The DNA for the CDR3 is TGTGCCAGCAGTTTGGGGGGAGAGAGAGAGACCCAGTACTTC. This sequence encodes CASSLGGERETQYF.

This clonotype was counted between two and nine times. V usage is TRBV4-1 and J usage is TRBJ2-3, with 7 bases aligning to TRBD2. Germline values: CDR1 MGHRA, CDR2 YSYEKL. The CDR3 spans 21 residues. Trimming took 0 bases from V and 0 from J; bases not matched to a gene: 18. CDR3 nucleotide sequence: TGCGCCAGCAGCCAAGAAAGCTTAGTCGTCCGGGACTATCTTAGCACAGATACGCAGTATTTT. Amino acids: CASSQESLVVRDYLSTDTQYF.

This clonotype was observed a handful of times. The J gene is TRBJ2-1, the V gene TRBV7-9; 7 bases are a match to TRBD2. This CDR3 has 16 residues. V was pared by 1 base and J by 4 bases, with 7 bases of the junction left unmatched. Germline V gives CDR1 SEHNR, CDR2 FQNEAQ (reference sequence). CDR3 DNA: TGTGCCAGCAGCTTAGGGGGACTATACCTTTACAATGAGCAGTTCTTC. As protein: CASSLGGLYLYNEQFF. Looking up the rest from reference TRBV7-9 and TRBJ2-1 gives the full variable domain: DTGVSQNPRHKITKRGQNVTFRCDPISEHNRLYWYRQTLGQGPEFLTYFQNEAQLEKSRLLSDRFSAERPKGSFSTLEIQRTEQGDSAMYLCASSLGGLYLYNEQFFGPGTRLTVL.